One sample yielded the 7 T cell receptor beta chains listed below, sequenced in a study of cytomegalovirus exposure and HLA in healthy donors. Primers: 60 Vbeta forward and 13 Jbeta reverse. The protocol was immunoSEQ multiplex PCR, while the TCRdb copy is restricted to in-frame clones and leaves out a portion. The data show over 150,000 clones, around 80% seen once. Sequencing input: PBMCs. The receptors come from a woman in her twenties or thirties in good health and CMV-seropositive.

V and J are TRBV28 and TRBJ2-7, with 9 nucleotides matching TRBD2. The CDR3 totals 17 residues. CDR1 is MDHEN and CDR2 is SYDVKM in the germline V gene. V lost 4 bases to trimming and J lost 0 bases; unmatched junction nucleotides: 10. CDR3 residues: CASSSPAGGTGSYEQYF. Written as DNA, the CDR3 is TGTGCCAGCAGTTCGCCAGCGGGGGGCACGGGCTCCTACGAGCAGTACTTC.

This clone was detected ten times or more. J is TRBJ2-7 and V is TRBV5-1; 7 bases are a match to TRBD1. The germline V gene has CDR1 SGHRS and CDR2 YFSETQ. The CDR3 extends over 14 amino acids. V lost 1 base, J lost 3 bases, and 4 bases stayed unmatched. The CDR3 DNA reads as TGCGCCAGCAGCTTGACTGGACAGGTCTACGAGCAGTACTTC. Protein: CASSLTGQVYEQYF.

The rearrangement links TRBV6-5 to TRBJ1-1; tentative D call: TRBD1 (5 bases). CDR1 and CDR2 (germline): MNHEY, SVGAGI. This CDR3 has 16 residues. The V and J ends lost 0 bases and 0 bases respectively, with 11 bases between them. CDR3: CASSYSGQTLNTEAFF. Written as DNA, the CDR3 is TGTGCCAGCAGTTACTCGGGGCAGACCCTGAACACTGAAGCTTTCTTT.

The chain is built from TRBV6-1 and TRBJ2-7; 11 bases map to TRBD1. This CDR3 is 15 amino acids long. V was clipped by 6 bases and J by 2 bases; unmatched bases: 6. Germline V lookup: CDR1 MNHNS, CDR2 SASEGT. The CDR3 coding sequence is TGTGCCAGCAGGGGACAGGGGGTTGGTCCCTACGAGCAGTACTTC. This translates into CASRGQGVGPYEQYF.

Written as DNA, the CDR3 is TGTGCCAGCAGCTTAGCTGGGACAGGGTCGCTCGGGGATACGCAGTATTTT. Its protein is CASSLAGTGSLGDTQYF. This rearrangement joins TRBV11-2 to TRBJ2-3, with 9 bases aligning to TRBD1. Losses at the gene ends were 1 base for V and 6 bases for J; bases not matched to a gene: 11. CDR1 is SGHAT and CDR2 is FQNNGV in the germline V gene. The CDR3 has 17 amino acids.

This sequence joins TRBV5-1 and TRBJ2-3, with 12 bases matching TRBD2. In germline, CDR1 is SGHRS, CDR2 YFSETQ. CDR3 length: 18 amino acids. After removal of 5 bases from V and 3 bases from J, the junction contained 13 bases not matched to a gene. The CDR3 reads CASRGVATSGRSTDTQYF. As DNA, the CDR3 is TGCGCCAGCAGAGGGGTCGCCACTAGCGGGAGGAGTACAGATACGCAGTATTTT.

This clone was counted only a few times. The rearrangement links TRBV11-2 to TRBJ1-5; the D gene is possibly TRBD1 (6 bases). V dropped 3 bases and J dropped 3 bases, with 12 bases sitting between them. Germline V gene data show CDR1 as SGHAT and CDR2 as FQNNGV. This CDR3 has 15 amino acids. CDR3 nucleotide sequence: TGTGCCAGCAGCTTGGACACAGGGAACAATCAGCCCCAGCATTTT. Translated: CASSLDTGNNQPQHF.